This is a list of T cell receptor beta chains from one sample in a study of T cell repertoires in cytomegalovirus infection. No cognate antigen is known for these TCRs. TCRdb itself ran the reads through MiXCR, one entry per CDR3 protein. The sample carries around 770,000 distinct CDR3 sequences, 25% to 35% recorded once. Sequenced here: cultured CD8+ T cells from PBMCs, sampled from culture after CMV antigen stimulation. These receptors all come from a human donor in good health (CMV status not recorded). Some clones in this sample may be carry-over from other donors' samples. The CDR3 runs from the conserved cysteine through the conserved F or W. Each record gives: clone size, J gene, V gene, D gene, CDR3 DNA, CDR3 protein. D genes are given only for firm matches. Part of the rows lack a size; the others show once, few, many or a class for expanded clones.

size: few; J: TRBJ1-2; V: TRBV19; D: .; DNA: TGTGCCAGTAGTATCTCCACAGTGGGCTACACCTTC; CDR3: CASSISTVGYTF
size: few; J: TRBJ1-1; V: TRBV4-1; D: TRBD1; DNA: TGCGCCAGCAGCCACCCGGGACAGGGGTACCACACTGAAGCTTTCTTT; CDR3: CASSHPGQGYHTEAFF
size: .; J: TRBJ1-1; V: TRBV19; D: .; DNA: TGTGCCAGTAGTACGGGGGGTTGGAATGAAGCTTTCTTT; CDR3: CASSTGGWNEAFF
size: .; J: TRBJ2-1; V: TRBV5-1; D: TRBD2; DNA: TGCGCCAGCAGCTTGGCCGGGGGGGGGCTGTACAATGAGCAGTTCTTC; CDR3: CASSLAGGGLYNEQFF
size: .; J: TRBJ2-1; V: TRBV2; D: .; DNA: TGTGCCAGCAGTGAAGTCGGCCAGGGGATCCACAATGAGCAGTTCTTC; CDR3: CASSEVGQGIHNEQFF
size: .; J: TRBJ1-2; V: TRBV27; D: .; DNA: TGTGCCAGCAGTGTCTACTCGGGGCGGGAGTTTGGCTACACCTTC; CDR3: CASSVYSGREFGYTF
size: many; J: TRBJ2-1; V: TRBV7-8; D: TRBD1; DNA: TGTGCCAGCAGCTTTCGCTCCGGGACAGGGCCCTACAATGAGCAGTTCTTC; CDR3: CASSFRSGTGPYNEQFF
size: .; J: TRBJ2-5; V: TRBV6-1; D: TRBD1; DNA: TGTGCCAGCAGCACCCCCGGGACAGGGGTAGGAGAGACCCAGTACTTC; CDR3: CASSTPGTGVGETQYF
size: many; J: TRBJ2-1; V: TRBV7-8; D: .; DNA: TGTGCCAGCAGCATACCCCCGGTAGGGCAGTTCTTC; CDR3: CASSIPPVGQFF
size: many; J: TRBJ1-2; V: TRBV27; D: .; DNA: TGTGCCAGCTCCTTCAATGCCCTCAACTATGGCTACACCTTC; CDR3: CASSFNALNYGYTF
size: few; J: TRBJ1-1; V: TRBV19; D: .; DNA: TGTGCCAGTAGCAGAGGTTACGCTGAAGCTTTCTTT; CDR3: CASSRGYAEAFF
size: many; J: TRBJ1-5; V: TRBV27; D: .; DNA: TGTGCCAGCAGTTGGGTGGGTCAGCCCCAGCATTTT; CDR3: CASSWVGQPQHF
size: .; J: TRBJ2-5; V: TRBV7-9; D: .; DNA: TGTGCCAGCAGCCCCTTTAGGTCGGAAGAGACCCAGTACTTC; CDR3: CASSPFRSEETQYF
size: .; J: TRBJ1-3; V: TRBV29-1; D: .; DNA: TGCAGCGGGTTCTCTGGAAACACCATATATTTT; CDR3: CSGFSGNTIYF
size: few; J: TRBJ2-5; V: TRBV6-5; D: .; DNA: TGTGCCAGCAGCCAACAACTCCAAGAGACCCAGTACTTC; CDR3: CASSQQLQETQYF
size: .; J: TRBJ2-7; V: TRBV27; D: .; DNA: TGTGCCACCTCACCACCAGGGGTCGCCTACGAGCAGTACTTC; CDR3: CATSPPGVAYEQYF
size: .; J: TRBJ2-3; V: TRBV7-9; D: TRBD2; DNA: TGTGCCAGCAGCTCCCGGACTAGCGGGGGGATTTCGGATACGCAGTATTTT; CDR3: CASSSRTSGGISDTQYF
size: few; J: TRBJ2-2; V: TRBV6-1; D: .; DNA: TGTGCCAGCAGTGAACGTTGGGGTAACACCGGGGAGCTGTTTTTT; CDR3: CASSERWGNTGELFF
size: .; J: TRBJ1-5; V: TRBV19; D: .; DNA: TGTGCCAGTAAAATGAGGGCGGGCAATCAGCCCCAGCATTTT; CDR3: CASKMRAGNQPQHF
size: .; J: TRBJ1-1; V: TRBV28; D: .; DNA: TGTGCCAGCAATGCCCCAATGAACACTGAAGCTTTCTTT; CDR3: CASNAPMNTEAFF
size: .; J: TRBJ2-3; V: TRBV28; D: .; DNA: TGTGCCAGCAGCACCACCTTGGGCACAGATACGCAGTATTTT; CDR3: CASSTTLGTDTQYF
size: .; J: TRBJ2-3; V: TRBV4-1; D: .; DNA: TGCGCCAGCAGCCAATTCTCGCTGCCAGATACGCAGTATTTT; CDR3: CASSQFSLPDTQYF
size: .; J: TRBJ2-7; V: TRBV27; D: .; DNA: TGTGCCAGCAGTTTATCGTCTGGGACAATCTCCTACGAGCAGTACTTC; CDR3: CASSLSSGTISYEQYF
size: .; J: TRBJ2-7; V: TRBV7-9; D: .; DNA: TGTGCCGCGGCGGCCCCCTACGAGCAGTACTTC; CDR3: CAAAAPYEQYF
size: .; J: TRBJ2-7; V: TRBV2; D: TRBD1; DNA: TGTGCCAACACAATAGGACAGGAGGCCTACGAGCAGTACTTC; CDR3: CANTIGQEAYEQYF
size: .; J: TRBJ1-2; V: TRBV20-1; D: TRBD1; DNA: TGCAGTGCGATCTCACAGGGGAACTATGGCTACACCTTC; CDR3: CSAISQGNYGYTF
size: few; J: TRBJ2-7; V: TRBV7-9; D: .; DNA: TGTGCCAGCAGCAAAACGCCGTTCTACGAGCAGTACTTC; CDR3: CASSKTPFYEQYF
size: .; J: TRBJ2-7; V: TRBV19; D: TRBD1; DNA: TGTGCCAGTAGCCCGGACAGGGTAATGGACGAGCAGTACTTC; CDR3: CASSPDRVMDEQYF